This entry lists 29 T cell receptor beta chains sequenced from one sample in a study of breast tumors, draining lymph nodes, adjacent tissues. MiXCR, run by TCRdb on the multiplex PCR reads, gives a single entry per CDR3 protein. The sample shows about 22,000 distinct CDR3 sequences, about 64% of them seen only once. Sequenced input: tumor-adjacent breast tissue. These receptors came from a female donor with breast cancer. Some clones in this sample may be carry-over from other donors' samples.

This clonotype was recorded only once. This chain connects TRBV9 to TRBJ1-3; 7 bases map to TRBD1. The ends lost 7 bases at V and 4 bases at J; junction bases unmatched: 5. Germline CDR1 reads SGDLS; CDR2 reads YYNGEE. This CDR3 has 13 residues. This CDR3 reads CASSDRVGNTIYF. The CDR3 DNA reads TGTGCCAGCTCCGACAGGGTGGGAAACACCATATATTTT.

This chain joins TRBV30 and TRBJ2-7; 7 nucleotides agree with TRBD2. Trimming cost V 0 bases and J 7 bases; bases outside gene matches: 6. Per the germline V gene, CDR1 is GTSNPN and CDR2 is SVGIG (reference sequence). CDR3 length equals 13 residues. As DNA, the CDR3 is TGTGCCTGGAGTGTATTGGGGGGGAGGGAGCAGTACTTC. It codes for CAWSVLGGREQYF.

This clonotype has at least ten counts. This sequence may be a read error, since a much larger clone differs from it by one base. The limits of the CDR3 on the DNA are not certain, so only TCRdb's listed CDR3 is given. The CDR3 region is CASSILAVRDGTQYF. This rearrangement joins TRBV5-1 to TRBJ2-3. Per the germline V gene, CDR1 is SGHRS and CDR2 is YFSETQ. The CDR3 length equals 15 residues, ends included.

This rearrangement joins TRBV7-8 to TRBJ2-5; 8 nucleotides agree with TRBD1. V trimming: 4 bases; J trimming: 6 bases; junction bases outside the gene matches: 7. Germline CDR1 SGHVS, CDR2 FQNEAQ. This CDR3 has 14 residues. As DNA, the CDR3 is TGTGCCAGCAGCTCGAGCGACAGGGGCAAGACCCAGTACTTC. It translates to CASSSSDRGKTQYF.

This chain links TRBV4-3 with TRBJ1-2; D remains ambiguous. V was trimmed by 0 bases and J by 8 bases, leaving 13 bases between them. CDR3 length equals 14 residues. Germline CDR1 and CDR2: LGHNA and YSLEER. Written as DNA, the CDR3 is TGCGCCAGCAGCCAAGATAACGGCCCCAGGGGCTACACCTTC. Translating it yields CASSQDNGPRGYTF.

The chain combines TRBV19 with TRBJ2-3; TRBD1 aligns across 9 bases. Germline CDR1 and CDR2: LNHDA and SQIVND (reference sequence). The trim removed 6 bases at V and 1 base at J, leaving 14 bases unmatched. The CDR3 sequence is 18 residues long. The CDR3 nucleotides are TGTGCCAGTAGGACCGGGACAGGGATGAGGAGAGGCACAGATACGCAGTATTTT. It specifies CASRTGTGMRRGTDTQYF.

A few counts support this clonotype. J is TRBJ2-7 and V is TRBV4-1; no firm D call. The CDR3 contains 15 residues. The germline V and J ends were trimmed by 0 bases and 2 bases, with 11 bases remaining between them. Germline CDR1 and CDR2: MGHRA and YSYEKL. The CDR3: CASSQEPDLTYEQYF. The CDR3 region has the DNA TGCGCCAGCAGCCAAGAACCAGATTTGACCTACGAGCAGTACTTC.

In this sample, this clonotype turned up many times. The CDR3 loop reads CASSPPRGQASGVGWTDTQYF. The CDR3 DNA reads as TGTGCCAGCAGCCCACCCAGGGGGCAGGCTAGCGGGGTTGGTTGGACAGATACGCAGTATTTT. The chain recombines TRBV5-6 with TRBJ2-3, with D perhaps TRBD2 (9 bases). Trimming shortened V by 4 bases and J by 3 bases, and 33 bases separated the two germline ends. Germline V gene sequence: CDR1 SGHDT, CDR2 YYEEEE. This CDR3 contains 21 residues. The full variable domain, with the rest looked up from reference TRBV5-6 and TRBJ2-3, is DAGVTQSPTHLIKTRGQQVTLRCSPKSGHDTVSWYQQALGQGPQFIFQYYEEEERQRGNFPDRFSGHQFPNYSSELNVNALLLGDSALYLCASSPPRGQASGVGWTDTQYFGPGTRLTVL.

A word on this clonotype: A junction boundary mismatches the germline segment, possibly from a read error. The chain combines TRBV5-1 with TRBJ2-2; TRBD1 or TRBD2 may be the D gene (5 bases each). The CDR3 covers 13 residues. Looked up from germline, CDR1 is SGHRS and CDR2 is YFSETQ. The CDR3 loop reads CASSAVVTGDLFF. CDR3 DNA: TGCGCCAGCAGCGCTGTTGTCACCGGGGACCTGTTTTTT.

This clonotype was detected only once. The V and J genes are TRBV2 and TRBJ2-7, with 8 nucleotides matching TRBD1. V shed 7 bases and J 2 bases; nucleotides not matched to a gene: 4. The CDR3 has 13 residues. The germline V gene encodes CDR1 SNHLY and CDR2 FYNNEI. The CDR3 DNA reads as TGTGCCAGCACAGGGGGCCAGACCTACGAGCAGTACTTC. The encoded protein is CASTGGQTYEQYF.

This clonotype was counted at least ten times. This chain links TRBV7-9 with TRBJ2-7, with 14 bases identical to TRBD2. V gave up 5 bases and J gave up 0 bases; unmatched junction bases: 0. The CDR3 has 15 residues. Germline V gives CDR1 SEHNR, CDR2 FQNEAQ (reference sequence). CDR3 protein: CASSGLAGGSYEQYF. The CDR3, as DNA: TGTGCCAGCAGCGGACTAGCGGGGGGCTCCTACGAGCAGTACTTC.

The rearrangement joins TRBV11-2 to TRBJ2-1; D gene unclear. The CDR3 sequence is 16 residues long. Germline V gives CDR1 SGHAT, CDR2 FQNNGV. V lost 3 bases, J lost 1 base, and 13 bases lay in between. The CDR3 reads CASSFVPDHSYNEQFF. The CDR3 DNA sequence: TGTGCCAGCAGCTTCGTCCCCGATCATTCCTACAATGAGCAGTTCTTC.

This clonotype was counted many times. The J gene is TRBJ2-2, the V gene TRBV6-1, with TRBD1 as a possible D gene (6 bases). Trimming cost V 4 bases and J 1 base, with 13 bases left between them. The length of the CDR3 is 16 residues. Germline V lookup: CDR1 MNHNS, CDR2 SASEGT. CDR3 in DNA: TGTGCCAGCAGTGCCCCCACAGGGATGAACACCGGGGAGCTGTTTTTT. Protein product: CASSAPTGMNTGELFF.

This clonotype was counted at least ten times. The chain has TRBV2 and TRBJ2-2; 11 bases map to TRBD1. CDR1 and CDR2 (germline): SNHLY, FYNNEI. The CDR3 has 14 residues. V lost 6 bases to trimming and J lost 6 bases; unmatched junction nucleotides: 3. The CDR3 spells CASSWTGGPGELFF. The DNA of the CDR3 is TGTGCCAGCAGCTGGACAGGGGGCCCCGGGGAGCTGTTTTTT. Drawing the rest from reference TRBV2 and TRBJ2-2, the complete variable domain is EPEVTQTPSHQVTQMGQEVILRCVPISNHLYFYWYRQILGQKVEFLVSFYNNEISEKSEIFDDQFSVERPDGSNFTLKIRSTKLEDSAMYFCASSWTGGPGELFFGEGSRLTVL.

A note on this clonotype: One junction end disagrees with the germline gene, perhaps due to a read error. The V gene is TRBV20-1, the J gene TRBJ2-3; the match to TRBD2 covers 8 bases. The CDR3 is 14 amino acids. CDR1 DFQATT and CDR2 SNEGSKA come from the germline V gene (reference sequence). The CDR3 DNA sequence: TGCGGTGCTCAAACGGACGGGGGGGAAGATACGCAGTATTTT. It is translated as CGAQTDGGEDTQYF.

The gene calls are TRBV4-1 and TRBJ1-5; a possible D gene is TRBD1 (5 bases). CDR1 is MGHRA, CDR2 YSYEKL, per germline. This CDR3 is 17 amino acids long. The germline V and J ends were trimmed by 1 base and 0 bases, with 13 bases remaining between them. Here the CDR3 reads CASSQGGGLDSNQPQHF. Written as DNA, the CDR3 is TGCGCCAGCAGCCAAGGCGGGGGGTTGGATAGCAATCAGCCCCAGCATTTT.

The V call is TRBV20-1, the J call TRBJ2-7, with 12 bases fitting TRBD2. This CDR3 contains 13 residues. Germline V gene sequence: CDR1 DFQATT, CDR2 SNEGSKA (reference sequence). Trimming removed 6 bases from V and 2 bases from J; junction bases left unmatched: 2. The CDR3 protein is CSATSGGPYEQYF. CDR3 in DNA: TGCAGTGCCACTAGCGGGGGGCCCTACGAGCAGTACTTC.

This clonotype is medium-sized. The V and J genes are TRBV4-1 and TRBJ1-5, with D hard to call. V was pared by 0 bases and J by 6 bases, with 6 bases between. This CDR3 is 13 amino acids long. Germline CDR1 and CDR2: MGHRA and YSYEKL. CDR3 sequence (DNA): TGCGCCAGCAGCCAAGATCGGGTTCAGCCCCAGCATTTT. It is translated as CASSQDRVQPQHF.

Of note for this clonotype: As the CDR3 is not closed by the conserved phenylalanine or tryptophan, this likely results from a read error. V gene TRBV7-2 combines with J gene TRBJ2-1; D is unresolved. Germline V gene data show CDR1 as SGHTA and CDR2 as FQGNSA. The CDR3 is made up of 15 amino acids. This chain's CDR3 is CASSLEAPSYDEQFL. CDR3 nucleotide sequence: TGTGCCAGCAGCTTAGAAGCGCCATCCTACGATGAGCAGTTCCTC.

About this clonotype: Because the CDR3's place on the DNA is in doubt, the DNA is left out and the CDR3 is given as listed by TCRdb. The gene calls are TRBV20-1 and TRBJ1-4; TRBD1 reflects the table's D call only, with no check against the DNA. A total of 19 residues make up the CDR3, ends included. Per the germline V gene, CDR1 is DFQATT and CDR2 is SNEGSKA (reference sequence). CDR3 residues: CSAPDEGYTFGSATEKLFF.

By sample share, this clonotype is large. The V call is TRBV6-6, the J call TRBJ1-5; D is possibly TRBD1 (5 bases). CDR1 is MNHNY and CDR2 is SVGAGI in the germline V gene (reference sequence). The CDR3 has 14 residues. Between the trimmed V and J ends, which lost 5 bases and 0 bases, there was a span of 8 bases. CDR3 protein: CASSRQNSNQPQHF. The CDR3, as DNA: TGTGCCAGCAGTAGACAGAATAGCAATCAGCCCCAGCATTTT.

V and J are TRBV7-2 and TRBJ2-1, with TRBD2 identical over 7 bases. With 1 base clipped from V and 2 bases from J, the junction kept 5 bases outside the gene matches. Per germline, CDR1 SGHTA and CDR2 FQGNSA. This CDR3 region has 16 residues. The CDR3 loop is CASSLEIAGPYNEQFF. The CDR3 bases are TGTGCCAGCAGCTTAGAGATAGCGGGTCCCTACAATGAGCAGTTCTTC. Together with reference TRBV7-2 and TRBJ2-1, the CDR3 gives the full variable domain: GAGVSQSPSNKVTEKGKDVELRCDPISGHTALYWYRQSLGQGLEFLIYFQGNSAPDKSGLPSDRFSAERTGGSVSTLTIQRTQQEDSAVYLCASSLEIAGPYNEQFFGPGTRLTVL.

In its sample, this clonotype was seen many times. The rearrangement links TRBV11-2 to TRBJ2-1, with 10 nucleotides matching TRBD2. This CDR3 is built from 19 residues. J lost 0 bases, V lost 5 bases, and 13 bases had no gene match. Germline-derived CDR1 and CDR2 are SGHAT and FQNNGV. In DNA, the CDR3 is TGTGCCAGCAGCCCCCGGGCTAGCGGGAGTTCCTACTCCTACAATGAGCAGTTCTTC. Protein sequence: CASSPRASGSSYSYNEQFF.

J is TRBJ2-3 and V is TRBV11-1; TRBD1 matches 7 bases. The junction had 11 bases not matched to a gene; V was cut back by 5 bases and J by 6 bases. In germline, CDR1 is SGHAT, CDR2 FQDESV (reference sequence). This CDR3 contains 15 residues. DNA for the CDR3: TGTGCCAGCAGCCCGACAGGGAACCTATTGGATACGCAGTATTTT. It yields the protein CASSPTGNLLDTQYF.

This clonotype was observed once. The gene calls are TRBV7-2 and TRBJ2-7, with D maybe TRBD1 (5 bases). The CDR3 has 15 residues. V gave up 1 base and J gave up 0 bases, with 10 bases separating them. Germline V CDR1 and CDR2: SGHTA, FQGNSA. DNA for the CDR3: TGTGCCAGCAGCTTAGGACGACAGAGCTCCTACGAGCAGTACTTC. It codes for CASSLGRQSSYEQYF.

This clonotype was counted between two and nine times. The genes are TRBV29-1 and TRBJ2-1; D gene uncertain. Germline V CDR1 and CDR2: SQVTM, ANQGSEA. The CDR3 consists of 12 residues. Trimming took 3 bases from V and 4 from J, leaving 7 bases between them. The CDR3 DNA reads TGCAGCGTTGATATAGGGTACAATGAGCAGTTCTTC. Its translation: CSVDIGYNEQFF.

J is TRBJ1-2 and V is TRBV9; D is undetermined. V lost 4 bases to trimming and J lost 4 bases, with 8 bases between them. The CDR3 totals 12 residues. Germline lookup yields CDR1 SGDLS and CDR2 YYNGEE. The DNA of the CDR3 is TGTGCCAGCAGCATCGACTCCTATGGCTACACCTTC. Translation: CASSIDSYGYTF.

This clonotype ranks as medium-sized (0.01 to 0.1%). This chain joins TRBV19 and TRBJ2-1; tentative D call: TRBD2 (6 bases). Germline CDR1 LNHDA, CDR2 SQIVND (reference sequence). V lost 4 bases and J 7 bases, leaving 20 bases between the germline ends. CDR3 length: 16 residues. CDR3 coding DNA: TGTGCCAGTAGTAACGAAGCGGGCCTATCGGGGAATGAGCAGTTCTTC. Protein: CASSNEAGLSGNEQFF. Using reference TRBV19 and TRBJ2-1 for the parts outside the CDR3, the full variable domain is DGGITQSPKYLFRKEGQNVTLSCEQNLNHDAMYWYRQDPGQGLRLIYYSQIVNDFQKGDIAEGYSVSREKKESFPLTVTSAQKNPTAFYLCASSNEAGLSGNEQFFGPGTRLTVL.

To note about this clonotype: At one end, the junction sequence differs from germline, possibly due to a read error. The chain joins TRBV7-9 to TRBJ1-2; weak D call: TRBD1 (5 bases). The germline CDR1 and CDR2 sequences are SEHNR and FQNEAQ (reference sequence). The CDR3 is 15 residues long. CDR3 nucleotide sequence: TGTGCCAGCAGCTTAGCGGAGGGGCTCGAGAGGGGCTACCCCTTC. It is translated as CASSLAEGLERGYPF.